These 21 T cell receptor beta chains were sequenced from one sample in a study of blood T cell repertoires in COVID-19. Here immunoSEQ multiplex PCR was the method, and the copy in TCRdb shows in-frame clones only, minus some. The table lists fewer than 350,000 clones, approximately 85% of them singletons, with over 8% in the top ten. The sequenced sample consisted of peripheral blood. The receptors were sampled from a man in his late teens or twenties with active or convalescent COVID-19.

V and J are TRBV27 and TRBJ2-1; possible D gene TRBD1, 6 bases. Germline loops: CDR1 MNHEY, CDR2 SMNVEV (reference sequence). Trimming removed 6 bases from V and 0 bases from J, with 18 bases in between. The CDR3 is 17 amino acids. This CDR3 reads CASSTTDSRDSYNEQFF. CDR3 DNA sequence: TGTGCCAGCAGCACGACGGACAGTAGAGACTCCTACAATGAGCAGTTCTTC.

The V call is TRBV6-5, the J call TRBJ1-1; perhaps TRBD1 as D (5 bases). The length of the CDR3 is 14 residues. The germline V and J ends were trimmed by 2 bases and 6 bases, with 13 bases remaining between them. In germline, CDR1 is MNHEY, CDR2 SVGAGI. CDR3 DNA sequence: TGTGCCAGCAGTTACGTGGGCAGGGTTGCTGAAGCTTTCTTT. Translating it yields CASSYVGRVAEAFF.

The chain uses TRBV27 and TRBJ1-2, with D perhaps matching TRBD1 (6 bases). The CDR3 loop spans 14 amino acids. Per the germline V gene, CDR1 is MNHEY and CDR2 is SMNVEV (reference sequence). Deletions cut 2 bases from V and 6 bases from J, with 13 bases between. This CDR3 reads CASSLLRGADGYTF. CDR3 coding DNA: TGTGCCAGCAGTTTACTGCGGGGGGCAGATGGCTACACCTTC.

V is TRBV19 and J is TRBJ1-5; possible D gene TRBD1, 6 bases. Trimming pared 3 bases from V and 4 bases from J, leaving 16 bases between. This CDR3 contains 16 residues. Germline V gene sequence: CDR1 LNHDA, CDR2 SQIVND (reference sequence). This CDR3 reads CASSIVPGHQNQPQHF. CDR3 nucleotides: TGTGCCAGTAGTATCGTCCCGGGACATCAGAATCAGCCCCAGCATTTT.

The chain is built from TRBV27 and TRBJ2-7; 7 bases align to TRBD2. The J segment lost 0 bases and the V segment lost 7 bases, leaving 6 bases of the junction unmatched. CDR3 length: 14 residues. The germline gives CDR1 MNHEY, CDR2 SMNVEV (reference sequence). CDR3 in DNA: TGTGCCAGCATCCCTGAGCGGGGCTCCTACGAGCAGTACTTC. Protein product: CASIPERGSYEQYF.

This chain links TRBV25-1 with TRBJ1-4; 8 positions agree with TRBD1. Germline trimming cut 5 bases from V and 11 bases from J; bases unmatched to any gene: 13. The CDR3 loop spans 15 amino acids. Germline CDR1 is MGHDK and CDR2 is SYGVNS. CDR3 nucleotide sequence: TGTGCCAGCAGTTTCGGGGCAGGGGGCAATCGGAAACTGTTTTTT. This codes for CASSFGAGGNRKLFF.

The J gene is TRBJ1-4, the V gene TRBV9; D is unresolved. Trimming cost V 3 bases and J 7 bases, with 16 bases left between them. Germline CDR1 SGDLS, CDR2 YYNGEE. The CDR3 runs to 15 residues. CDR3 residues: CASSGGIGVGEKLFF. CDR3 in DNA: TGTGCCAGCAGCGGAGGGATTGGGGTGGGTGAAAAACTGTTTTTT. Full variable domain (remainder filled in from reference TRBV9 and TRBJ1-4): DSGVTQTPKHLITATGQRVTLRCSPRSGDLSVYWYQQSLDQGLQFLIQYYNGEERAKGNILERFSAQQFPDLHSELNLSSLELGDSALYFCASSGGIGVGEKLFFGSGTQLSVL.

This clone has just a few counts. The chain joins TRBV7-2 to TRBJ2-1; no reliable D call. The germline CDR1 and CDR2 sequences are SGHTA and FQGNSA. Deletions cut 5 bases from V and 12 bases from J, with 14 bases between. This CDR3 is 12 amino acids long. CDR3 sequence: CASSALLAGQFF. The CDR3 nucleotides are TGTGCCAGCAGCGCACTCCTCGCAGGGCAGTTCTTC.

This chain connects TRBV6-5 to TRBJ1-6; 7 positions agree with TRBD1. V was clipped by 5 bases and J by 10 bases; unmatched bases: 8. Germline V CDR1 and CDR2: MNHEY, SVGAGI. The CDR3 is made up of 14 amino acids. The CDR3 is CASSQRTGLSPLHF. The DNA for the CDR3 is TGTGCCAGCAGTCAAAGGACAGGTCTCTCACCCCTCCACTTT.

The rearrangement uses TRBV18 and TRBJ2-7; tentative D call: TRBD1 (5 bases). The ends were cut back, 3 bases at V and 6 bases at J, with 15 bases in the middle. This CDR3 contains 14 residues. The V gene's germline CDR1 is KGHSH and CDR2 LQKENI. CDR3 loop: CASSPQLQGSEQYF. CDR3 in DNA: TGTGCCAGCTCACCGCAACTTCAGGGATCCGAGCAGTACTTC.

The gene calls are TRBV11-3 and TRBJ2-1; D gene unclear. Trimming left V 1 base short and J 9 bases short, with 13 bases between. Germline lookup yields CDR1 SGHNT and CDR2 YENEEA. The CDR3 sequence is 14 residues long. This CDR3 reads CASSLGPPPSEQFF. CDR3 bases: TGTGCCAGCAGCTTAGGTCCGCCTCCCAGTGAGCAGTTCTTC.

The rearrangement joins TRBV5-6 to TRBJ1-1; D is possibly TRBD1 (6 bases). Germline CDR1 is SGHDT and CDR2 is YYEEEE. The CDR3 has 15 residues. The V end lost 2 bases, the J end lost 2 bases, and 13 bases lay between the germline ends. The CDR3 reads CASSFRQGGNTEAFF. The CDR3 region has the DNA TGTGCCAGCAGCTTCAGACAAGGGGGAAACACTGAAGCTTTCTTT. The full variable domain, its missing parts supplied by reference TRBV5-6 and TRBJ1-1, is DAGVTQSPTHLIKTRGQQVTLRCSPKSGHDTVSWYQQALGQGPQFIFQYYEEEERQRGNFPDRFSGHQFPNYSSELNVNALLLGDSALYLCASSFRQGGNTEAFFGQGTRLTVV.

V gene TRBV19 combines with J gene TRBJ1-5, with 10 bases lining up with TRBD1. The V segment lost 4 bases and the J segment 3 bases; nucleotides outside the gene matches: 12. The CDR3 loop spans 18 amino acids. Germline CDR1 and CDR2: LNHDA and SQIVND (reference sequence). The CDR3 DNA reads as TGTGCCAGTAGTACTCCCGGGACAGGGGACATTCACAATCAGCCCCAGCATTTT. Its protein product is CASSTPGTGDIHNQPQHF.

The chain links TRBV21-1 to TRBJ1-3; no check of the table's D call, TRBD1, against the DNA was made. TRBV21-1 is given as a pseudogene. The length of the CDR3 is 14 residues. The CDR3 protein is CASSNPGAGNTIYF. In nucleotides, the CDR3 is TGTGCCAGCAGCAATCCAGGGGCTGGAAACACCATATATTTT.

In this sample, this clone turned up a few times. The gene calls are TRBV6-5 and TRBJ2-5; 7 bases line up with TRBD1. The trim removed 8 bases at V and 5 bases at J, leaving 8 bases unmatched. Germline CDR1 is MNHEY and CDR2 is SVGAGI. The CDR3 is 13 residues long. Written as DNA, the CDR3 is TGTGCCAGCGAACAGGGGCGCGGGGAGACCCAGTACTTC. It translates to CASEQGRGETQYF.

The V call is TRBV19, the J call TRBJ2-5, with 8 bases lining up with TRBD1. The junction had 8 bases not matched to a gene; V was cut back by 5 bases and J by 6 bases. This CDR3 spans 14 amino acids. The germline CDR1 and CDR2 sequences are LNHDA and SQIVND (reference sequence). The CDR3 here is CASSPWTGMKTQYF. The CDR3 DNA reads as TGTGCCAGTAGTCCGTGGACAGGGATGAAGACCCAGTACTTC.

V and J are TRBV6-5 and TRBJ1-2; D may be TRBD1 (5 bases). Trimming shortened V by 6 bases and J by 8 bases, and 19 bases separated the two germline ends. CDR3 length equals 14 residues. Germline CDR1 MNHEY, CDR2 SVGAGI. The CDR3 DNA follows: TGTGCCAGCAGACCGAAAGGGAGGGGAAAGGGCTACACCTTC. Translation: CASRPKGRGKGYTF.

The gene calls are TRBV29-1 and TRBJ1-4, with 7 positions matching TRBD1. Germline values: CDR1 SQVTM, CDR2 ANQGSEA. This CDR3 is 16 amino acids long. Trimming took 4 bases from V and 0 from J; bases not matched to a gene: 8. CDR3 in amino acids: CSVAGTELATNEKLFF. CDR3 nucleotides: TGCAGCGTTGCAGGGACAGAATTAGCAACTAATGAAAAACTGTTTTTT.

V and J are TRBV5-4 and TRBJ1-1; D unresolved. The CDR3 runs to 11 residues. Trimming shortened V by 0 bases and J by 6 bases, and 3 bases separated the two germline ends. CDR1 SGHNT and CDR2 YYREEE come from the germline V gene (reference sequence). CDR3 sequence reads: CASSLASEAFF. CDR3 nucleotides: TGTGCCAGCAGCTTGGCCTCTGAAGCTTTCTTT.

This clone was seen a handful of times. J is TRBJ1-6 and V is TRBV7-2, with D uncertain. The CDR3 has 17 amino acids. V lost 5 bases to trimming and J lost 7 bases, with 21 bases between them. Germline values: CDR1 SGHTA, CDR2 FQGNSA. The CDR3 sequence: CASSPNPSGSGNSPLHF. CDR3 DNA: TGTGCCAGCAGCCCGAATCCCTCGGGCAGCGGGAATTCACCCCTCCACTTT.

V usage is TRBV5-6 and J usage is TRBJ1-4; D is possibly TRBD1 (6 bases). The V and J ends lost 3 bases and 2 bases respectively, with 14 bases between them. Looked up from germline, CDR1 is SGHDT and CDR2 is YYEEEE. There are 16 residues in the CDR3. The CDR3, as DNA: TGTGCCAGCAGCTGGGGACCCAGGGGTACTAATGAAAAACTGTTTTTT. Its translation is CASSWGPRGTNEKLFF.